Listed below are T cell receptor beta chains from one sample, sequenced in a study of cytomegalovirus exposure and HLA in healthy donors. Assay used: immunoSEQ multiplex PCR; TCRdb lists only in-frame clones, some missing. The repertoire holds about 100,000 clones, with roughly 70% as singletons. The sample was PBMCs. Receptor source: a woman aged 18-29 years in good health and CMV-seropositive. Both conserved end residues are part of each CDR3. Each record gives: clone size, V gene, J gene, D gene, CDR3 length, CDR3 protein, CDR3 DNA. D genes are given only for firm matches. Rows give clone size only sometimes, using once, few, many, or a class for an expanded clone.

>.|TRBV16|TRBJ1-5|TRBD1|16
CASSPGQGAQGQPQHF
TGTGCCAGCAGCCCCGGACAGGGGGCGCAGGGTCAGCCCCAGCATTTT
>.|TRBV19|TRBJ1-1|TRBD1|13
CAGGTAIGTEAFF
TGTGCCGGGGGGACAGCGATTGGCACTGAAGCTTTCTTT
>.|TRBV4-1|TRBJ2-5|.|15
CASSLGEGTQETQYF
TGCGCCAGCAGCCTAGGGGAGGGGACACAAGAGACCCAGTACTTC
>few|TRBV14|TRBJ2-5|.|14
CASSQTAGVGEQYF
TGTGCCAGCAGCCAAACAGCAGGGGTGGGAGAGCAGTACTTC
>.|TRBV6-5|TRBJ1-2|TRBD1|15
CASSFPGQGNYGYTF
TGTGCCAGCAGTTTCCCCGGACAGGGTAACTATGGCTACACCTTC
>.|TRBV15|TRBJ2-5|.|15
CATSRDHRAEETQYF
TGTGCCACCAGCAGAGATCATCGAGCGGAAGAGACCCAGTACTTC
>.|TRBV9|TRBJ2-1|TRBD2|15
CASSVFGGAHNEQFF
TGTGCCAGCAGCGTATTCGGGGGGGCGCACAATGAGCAGTTCTTC
>.|TRBV19|TRBJ1-2|.|12
CATLHRVRGYTF
TGTGCCACCTTACACCGGGTTCGCGGCTACACCTTC
>.|TRBV25-1|TRBJ2-1|TRBD1|15
CASKTAGQGYNEQFF
TGTGCCAGTAAGACCGCCGGACAGGGCTACAATGAGCAGTTCTTC
>once|TRBV7-6|TRBJ2-7|.|15
CASSPYRSFNGEQYF
TGTGCCAGCAGCCCGTACAGGAGTTTCAACGGCGAGCAGTACTTC
>once|TRBV5-6|TRBJ2-7|.|12
CASSSQGLRQYF
TGTGCCAGCAGCTCACAGGGTTTACGGCAGTACTTC
>few|TRBV10-2|TRBJ1-2|.|12
CASRGGNYGYTF
TGCGCCAGCAGGGGGGGTAACTATGGCTACACCTTC
>.|TRBV6-5|TRBJ2-1|.|15
CASTPSINPYNEQFF
TGTGCCAGCACACCTAGTATAAACCCCTACAATGAGCAGTTCTTC
>.|TRBV4-2|TRBJ2-4|.|15
CASSQGEIAKNIQYF
TGTGCCAGCAGCCAAGGAGAGATAGCCAAAAACATTCAGTACTTC
>few|TRBV9|TRBJ1-2|TRBD1|14
CASSGDRGLEGYTF
TGTGCCAGCAGCGGGGACAGGGGGCTGGAGGGCTACACCTTC
>.|TRBV6-1|TRBJ1-2|.|13
CASSERGGYGYTF
TGTGCCAGCAGTGAAAGAGGGGGCTATGGCTACACCTTC
>few|TRBV2|TRBJ1-1|.|13
CARERQTNTEAFF
TGTGCCAGGGAAAGACAGACGAACACTGAAGCTTTCTTT